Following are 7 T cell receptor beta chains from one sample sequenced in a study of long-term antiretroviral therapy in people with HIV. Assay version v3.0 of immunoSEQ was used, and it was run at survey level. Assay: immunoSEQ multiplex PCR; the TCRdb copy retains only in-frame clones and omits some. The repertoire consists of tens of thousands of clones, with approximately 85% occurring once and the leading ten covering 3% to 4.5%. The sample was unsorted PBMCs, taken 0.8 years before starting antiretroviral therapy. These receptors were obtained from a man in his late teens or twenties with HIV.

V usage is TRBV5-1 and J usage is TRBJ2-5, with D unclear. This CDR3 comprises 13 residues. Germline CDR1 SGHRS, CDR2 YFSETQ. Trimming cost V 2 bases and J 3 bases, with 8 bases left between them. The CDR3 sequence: CASSLGSEETQYF. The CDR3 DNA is TGCGCCAGCAGCTTAGGGTCGGAAGAGACCCAGTACTTC.

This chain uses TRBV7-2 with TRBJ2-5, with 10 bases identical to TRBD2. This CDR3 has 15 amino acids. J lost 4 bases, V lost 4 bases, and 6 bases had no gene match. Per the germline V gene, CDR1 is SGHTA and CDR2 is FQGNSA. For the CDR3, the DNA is TGTGCCAGCAGCTCCAAGCGGGGGGGCAGAGAGACCCAGTACTTC. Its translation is CASSSKRGGRETQYF.

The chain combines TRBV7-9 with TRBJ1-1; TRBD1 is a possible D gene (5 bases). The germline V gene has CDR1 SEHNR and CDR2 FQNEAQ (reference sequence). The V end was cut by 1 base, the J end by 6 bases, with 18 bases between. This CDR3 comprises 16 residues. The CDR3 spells CASSLGQDGGGSEAFF. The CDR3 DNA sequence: TGTGCCAGCAGCTTAGGACAAGACGGGGGGGGGTCTGAAGCTTTCTTT.

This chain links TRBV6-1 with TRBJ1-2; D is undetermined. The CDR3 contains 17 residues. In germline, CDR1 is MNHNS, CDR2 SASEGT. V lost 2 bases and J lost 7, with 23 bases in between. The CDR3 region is CASSENLGNKEGSGYTF. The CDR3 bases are TGTGCCAGCAGTGAAAACTTGGGGAACAAAGAAGGGAGTGGCTACACCTTC.

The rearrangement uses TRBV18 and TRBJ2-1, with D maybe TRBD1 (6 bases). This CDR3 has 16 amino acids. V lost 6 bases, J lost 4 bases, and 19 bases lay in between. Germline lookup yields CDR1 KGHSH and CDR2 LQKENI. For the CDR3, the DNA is TGTGCCAGCTCGCATTACAGGGATGTAGGGTACAATGAGCAGTTCTTC. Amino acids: CASSHYRDVGYNEQFF.

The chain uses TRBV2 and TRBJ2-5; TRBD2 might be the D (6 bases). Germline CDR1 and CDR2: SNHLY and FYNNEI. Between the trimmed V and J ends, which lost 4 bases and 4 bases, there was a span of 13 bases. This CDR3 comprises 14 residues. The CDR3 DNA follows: TGTGCCAGCAGTGGCCGGGTGGGGGGAGAGACCCAGTACTTC. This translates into CASSGRVGGETQYF.

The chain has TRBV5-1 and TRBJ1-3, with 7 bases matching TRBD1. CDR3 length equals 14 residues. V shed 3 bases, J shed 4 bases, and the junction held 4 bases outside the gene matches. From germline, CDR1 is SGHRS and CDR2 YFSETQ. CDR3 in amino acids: CASSSTGTGNTIYF. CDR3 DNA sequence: TGCGCCAGCAGCTCGACAGGGACCGGAAACACCATATATTTT.